This TCR beta chain appears in the sequencing data of a study of liver allograft versus peripheral blood T cells. Background on the study: A comparison was made between T cell receptor repertoires in transplanted livers and those in recipients' peripheral blood.

TCRdb recomputed calls from the reads with MiXCR, one row per CDR3 protein. The table shows about 6,300 distinct CDR3 sequences, with roughly a sixth occurring only once. The sequence came from a human patient who had a liver transplant. Some T cells may be supplied by the graft donor.

In DNA, the CDR3 is TGTGCCAGCAGTTCCCAGTACGAGCAGTACTTC. Translation: CASSSQYEQYF. The rearrangement joins TRBV27 to TRBJ2-7, with D uncertain. Germline V CDR1 and CDR2: MNHEY, SMNVEV (reference sequence). Trimming cost V 4 bases and J 4 bases, with 5 bases left between them. The CDR3 length is 11 residues.